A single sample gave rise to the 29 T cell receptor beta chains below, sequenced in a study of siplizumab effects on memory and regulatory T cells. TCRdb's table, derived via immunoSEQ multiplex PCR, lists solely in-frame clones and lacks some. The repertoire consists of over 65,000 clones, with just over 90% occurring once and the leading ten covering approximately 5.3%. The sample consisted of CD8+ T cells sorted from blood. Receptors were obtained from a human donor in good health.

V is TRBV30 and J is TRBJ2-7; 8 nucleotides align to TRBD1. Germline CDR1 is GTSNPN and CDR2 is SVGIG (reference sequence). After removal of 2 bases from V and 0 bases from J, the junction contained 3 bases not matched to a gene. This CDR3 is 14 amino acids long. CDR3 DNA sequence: TGTGCCTGGAGTCATCAGGGGGCCTCCTACGAGCAGTACTTC. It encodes CAWSHQGASYEQYF.

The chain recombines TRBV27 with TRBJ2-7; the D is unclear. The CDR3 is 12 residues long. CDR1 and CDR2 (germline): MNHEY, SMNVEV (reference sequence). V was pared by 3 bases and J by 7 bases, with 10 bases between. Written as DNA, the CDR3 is TGTGCCAGCAGTTTTGCAGGCGGTGAGCAGTACTTC. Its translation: CASSFAGGEQYF.

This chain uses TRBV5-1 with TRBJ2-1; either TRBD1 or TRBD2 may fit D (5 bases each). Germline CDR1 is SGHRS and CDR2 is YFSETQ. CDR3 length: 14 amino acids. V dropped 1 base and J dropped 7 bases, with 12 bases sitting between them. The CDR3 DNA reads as TGCGCCAGCAGCTTGTGGGGACCAGAGAATGAGCAGTTCTTC. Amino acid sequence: CASSLWGPENEQFF.

CDR3 in amino acids: CASSYPWDGTEQQETQYF. CDR3 coding DNA: TGCGCCAGCAGCTACCCTTGGGATGGGACAGAACAGCAAGAGACCCAGTACTTC. This rearrangement joins TRBV5-1 to TRBJ2-5, with 7 bases aligning to TRBD1. V gave up 3 bases and J gave up 2 bases; unmatched junction bases: 16. CDR1 is SGHRS, CDR2 YFSETQ, per germline. The CDR3 contains 18 residues.

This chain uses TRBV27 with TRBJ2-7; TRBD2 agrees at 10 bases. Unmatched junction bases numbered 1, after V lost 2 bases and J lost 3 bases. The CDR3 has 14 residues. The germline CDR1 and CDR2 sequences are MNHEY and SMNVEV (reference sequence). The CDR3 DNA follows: TGTGCCAGCAGTTTAAGCGGGGGGGGCTACGAGCAGTACTTC. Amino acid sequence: CASSLSGGGYEQYF.

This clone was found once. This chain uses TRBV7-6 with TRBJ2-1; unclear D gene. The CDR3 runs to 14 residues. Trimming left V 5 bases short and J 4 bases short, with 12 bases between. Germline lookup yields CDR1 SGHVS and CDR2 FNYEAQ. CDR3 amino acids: CASSGIGPYNEQFF. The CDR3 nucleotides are TGTGCCAGCAGCGGTATCGGGCCTTACAATGAGCAGTTCTTC.

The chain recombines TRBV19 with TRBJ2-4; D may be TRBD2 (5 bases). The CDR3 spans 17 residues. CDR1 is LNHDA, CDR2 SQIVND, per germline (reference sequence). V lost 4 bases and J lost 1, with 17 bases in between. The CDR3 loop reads CASSTPRAGGAKNIQYF. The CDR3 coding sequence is TGTGCCAGTAGTACACCCCGGGCGGGTGGGGCCAAAAACATTCAGTACTTC.

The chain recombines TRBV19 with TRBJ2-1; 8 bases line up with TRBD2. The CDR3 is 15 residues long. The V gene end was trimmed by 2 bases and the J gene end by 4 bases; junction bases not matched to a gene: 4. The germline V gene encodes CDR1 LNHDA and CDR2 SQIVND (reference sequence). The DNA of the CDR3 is TGTGCCAGTAGTATATCGGGGGGGCTATACAATGAGCAGTTCTTC. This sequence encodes CASSISGGLYNEQFF.

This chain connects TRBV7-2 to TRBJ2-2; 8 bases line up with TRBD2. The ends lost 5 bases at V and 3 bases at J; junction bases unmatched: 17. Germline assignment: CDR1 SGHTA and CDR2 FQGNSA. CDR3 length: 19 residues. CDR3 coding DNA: TGTGCCAGCAGCCCATTAGGGCCTGGCGGGGGGCGCGACACCGGGGAGCTGTTTTTT. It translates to CASSPLGPGGGRDTGELFF.

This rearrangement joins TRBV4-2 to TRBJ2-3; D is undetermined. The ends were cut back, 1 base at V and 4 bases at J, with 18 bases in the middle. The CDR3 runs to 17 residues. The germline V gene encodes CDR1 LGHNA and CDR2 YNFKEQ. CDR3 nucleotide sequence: TGTGCCAGCAGCCAAGTTCAGGAGTACGTGACTCCAGATACGCAGTATTTT. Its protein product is CASSQVQEYVTPDTQYF.

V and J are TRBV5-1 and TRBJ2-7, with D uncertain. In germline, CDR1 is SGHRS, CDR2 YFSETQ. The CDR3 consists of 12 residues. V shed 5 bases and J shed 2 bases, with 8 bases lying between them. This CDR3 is CASRDATYEQYF. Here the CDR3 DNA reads TGCGCCAGCAGGGACGCTACCTACGAGCAGTACTTC.

CDR3 nucleotides: TGTGCCAGCAGCTTAGGGGGGAACAATCAGCCCCAGCATTTT. It translates to CASSLGGNNQPQHF. This sequence joins TRBV7-9 and TRBJ1-5, with TRBD1 as a possible D gene (5 bases). The germline V and J ends were trimmed by 1 base and 3 bases, with 7 bases remaining between them. Germline CDR1 is SEHNR and CDR2 is FQNEAQ (reference sequence). The CDR3 has 14 residues.

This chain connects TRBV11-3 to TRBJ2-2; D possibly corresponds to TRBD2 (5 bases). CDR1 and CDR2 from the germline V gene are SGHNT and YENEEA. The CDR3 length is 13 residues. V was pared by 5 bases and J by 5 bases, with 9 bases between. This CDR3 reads CASSPTGTGELFF. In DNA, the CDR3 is TGTGCCAGCAGCCCGACGGGGACCGGGGAGCTGTTTTTT. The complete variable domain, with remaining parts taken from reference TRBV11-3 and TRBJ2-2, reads EAGVVQSPRYKIIEKKQPVAFWCNPISGHNTLYWYLQNLGQGPELLIRYENEEAVDDSQLPKDRFSAERLKGVDSTLKIQPAELGDSAVYLCASSPTGTGELFFGEGSRLTVL.

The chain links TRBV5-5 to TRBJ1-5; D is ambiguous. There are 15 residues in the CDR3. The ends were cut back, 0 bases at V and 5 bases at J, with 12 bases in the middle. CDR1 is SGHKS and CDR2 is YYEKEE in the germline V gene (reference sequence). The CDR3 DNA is TGTGCCAGCAGCTTGGGGAGTCGCTTGGATCAGCCCCAGCATTTT. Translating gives CASSLGSRLDQPQHF.

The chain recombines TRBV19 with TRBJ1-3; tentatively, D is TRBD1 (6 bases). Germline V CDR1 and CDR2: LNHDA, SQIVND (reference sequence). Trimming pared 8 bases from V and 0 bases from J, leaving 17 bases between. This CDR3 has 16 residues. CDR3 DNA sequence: TGTGCCAGTCACCTCTTCAGGGGAAACTCTGGAAACACCATATATTTT. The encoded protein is CASHLFRGNSGNTIYF.

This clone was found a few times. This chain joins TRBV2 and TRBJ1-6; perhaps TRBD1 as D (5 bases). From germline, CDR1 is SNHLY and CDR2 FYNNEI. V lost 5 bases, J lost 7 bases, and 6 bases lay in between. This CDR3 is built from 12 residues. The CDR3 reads CASSPGNSPLHF. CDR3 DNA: TGTGCCAGCAGTCCAGGGAATTCACCCCTCCACTTT. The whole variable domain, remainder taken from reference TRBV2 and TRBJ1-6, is EPEVTQTPSHQVTQMGQEVILRCVPISNHLYFYWYRQILGQKVEFLVSFYNNEISEKSEIFDDQFSVERPDGSNFTLKIRSTKLEDSAMYFCASSPGNSPLHFGNGTRLTVT.

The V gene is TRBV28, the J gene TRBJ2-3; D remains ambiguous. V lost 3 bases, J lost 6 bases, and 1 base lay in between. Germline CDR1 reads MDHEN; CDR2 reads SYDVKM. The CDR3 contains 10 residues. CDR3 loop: CASSLDTQYF. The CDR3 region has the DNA TGTGCCAGCAGTTTGGATACGCAGTATTTT.

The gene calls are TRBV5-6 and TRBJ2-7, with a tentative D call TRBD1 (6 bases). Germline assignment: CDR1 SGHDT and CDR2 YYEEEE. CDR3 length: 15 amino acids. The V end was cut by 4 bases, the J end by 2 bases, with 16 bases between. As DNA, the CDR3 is TGTGCCAGCAGCCTGCCAGGGGTGGATACCTACGAGCAGTACTTC. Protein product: CASSLPGVDTYEQYF.

CDR3 sequence reads: CASSVEGTSEKLFF. In DNA form, the CDR3 reads TGTGCCAGCAGCGTAGAGGGCACCTCAGAAAAACTGTTTTTT. V usage is TRBV9 and J usage is TRBJ1-4; D is undetermined. V was pared by 0 bases and J by 8 bases, with 11 bases between. Germline loops: CDR1 SGDLS, CDR2 YYNGEE. The CDR3 has 14 residues.

CDR3 amino acids: CASSVGSGASLNQPQHF. The DNA for the CDR3 is TGTGCCAGCAGCGTAGGATCGGGTGCCTCCCTCAATCAGCCCCAGCATTTT. V is TRBV9 and J is TRBJ1-5; unclear D gene. Trimming took 0 bases from V and 3 from J, leaving 16 bases between them. The CDR3 runs to 17 residues. Germline values: CDR1 SGDLS, CDR2 YYNGEE.

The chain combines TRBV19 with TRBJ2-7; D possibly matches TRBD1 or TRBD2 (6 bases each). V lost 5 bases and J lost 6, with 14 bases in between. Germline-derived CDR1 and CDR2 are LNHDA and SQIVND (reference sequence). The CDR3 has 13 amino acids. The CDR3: CASSLGGGTEQYF. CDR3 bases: TGTGCCAGTAGTCTCGGGGGCGGAACCGAGCAGTACTTC.

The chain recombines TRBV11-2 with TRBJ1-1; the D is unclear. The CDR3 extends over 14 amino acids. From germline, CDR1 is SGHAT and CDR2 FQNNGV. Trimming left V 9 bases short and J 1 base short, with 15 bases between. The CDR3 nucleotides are TGTGCCAGTATGGGGAGAAACGAGAACACTGAAGCTTTCTTT. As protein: CASMGRNENTEAFF. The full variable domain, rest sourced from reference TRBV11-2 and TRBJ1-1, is EAGVAQSPRYKIIEKRQSVAFWCNPISGHATLYWYQQILGQGPKLLIQFQNNGVVDDSQLPKDRFSAERLKGVDSTLKIQPAKLEDSAVYLCASMGRNENTEAFFGQGTRLTVV.

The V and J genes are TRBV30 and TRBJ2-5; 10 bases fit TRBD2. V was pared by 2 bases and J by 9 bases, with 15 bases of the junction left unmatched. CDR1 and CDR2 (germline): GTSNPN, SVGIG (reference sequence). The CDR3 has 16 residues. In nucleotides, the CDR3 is TGTGCCTGGAGTATCAGCGGGGGGGGCCCTCGGTTACCCCAGTACTTC. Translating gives CAWSISGGGPRLPQYF. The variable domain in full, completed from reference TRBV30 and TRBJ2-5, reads SQTIHQWPATLVQPVGSPLSLECTVEGTSNPNLYWYRQAAGRGLQLLFYSVGIGQISSEVPQNLSASRPQDRQFILSSKKLLLSDSGFYLCAWSISGGGPRLPQYFGPGTRLLVL.

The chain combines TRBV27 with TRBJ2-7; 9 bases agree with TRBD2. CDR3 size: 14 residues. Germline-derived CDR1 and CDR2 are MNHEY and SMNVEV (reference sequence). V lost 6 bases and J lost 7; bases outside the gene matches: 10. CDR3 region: CASSGGGGAWEQYF. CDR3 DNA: TGTGCCAGCAGCGGTGGCGGGGGGGCTTGGGAGCAGTACTTC.

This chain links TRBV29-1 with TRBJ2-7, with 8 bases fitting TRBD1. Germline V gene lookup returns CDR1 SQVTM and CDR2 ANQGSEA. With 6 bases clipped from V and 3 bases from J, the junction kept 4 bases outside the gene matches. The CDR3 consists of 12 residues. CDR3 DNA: TGCAGCGTGTCGGACAGGGACTACGAGCAGTACTTC. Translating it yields CSVSDRDYEQYF.

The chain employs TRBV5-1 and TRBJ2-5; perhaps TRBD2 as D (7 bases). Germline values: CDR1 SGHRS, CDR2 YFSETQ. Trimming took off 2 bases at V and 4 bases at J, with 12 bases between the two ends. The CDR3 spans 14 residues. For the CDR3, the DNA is TGCGCCAGCAGCTTTTGGGGGGGCCGAGAGACCCAGTACTTC. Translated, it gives CASSFWGGRETQYF.

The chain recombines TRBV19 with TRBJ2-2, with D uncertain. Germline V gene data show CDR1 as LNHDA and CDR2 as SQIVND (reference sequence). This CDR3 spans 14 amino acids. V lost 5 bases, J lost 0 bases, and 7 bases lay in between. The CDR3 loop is CASSWSANTGELFF. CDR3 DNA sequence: TGTGCCAGTAGTTGGTCAGCGAACACCGGGGAGCTGTTTTTT. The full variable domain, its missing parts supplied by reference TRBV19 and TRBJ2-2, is DGGITQSPKYLFRKEGQNVTLSCEQNLNHDAMYWYRQDPGQGLRLIYYSQIVNDFQKGDIAEGYSVSREKKESFPLTVTSAQKNPTAFYLCASSWSANTGELFFGEGSRLTVL.

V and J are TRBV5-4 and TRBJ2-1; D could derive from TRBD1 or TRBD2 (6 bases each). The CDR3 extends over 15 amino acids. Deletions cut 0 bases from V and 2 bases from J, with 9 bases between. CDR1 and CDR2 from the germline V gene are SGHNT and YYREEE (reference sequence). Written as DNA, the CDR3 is TGTGCCAGCAGCTTGGGAAGGGGGGCCTACAATGAGCAGTTCTTC. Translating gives CASSLGRGAYNEQFF.

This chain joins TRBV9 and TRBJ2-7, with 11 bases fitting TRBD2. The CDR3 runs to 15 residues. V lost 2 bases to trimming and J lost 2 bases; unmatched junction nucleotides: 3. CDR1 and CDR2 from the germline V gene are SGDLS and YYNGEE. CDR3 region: CASSVSGGGTYEQYF. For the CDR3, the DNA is TGTGCCAGCAGCGTTAGCGGGGGGGGGACCTACGAGCAGTACTTC.